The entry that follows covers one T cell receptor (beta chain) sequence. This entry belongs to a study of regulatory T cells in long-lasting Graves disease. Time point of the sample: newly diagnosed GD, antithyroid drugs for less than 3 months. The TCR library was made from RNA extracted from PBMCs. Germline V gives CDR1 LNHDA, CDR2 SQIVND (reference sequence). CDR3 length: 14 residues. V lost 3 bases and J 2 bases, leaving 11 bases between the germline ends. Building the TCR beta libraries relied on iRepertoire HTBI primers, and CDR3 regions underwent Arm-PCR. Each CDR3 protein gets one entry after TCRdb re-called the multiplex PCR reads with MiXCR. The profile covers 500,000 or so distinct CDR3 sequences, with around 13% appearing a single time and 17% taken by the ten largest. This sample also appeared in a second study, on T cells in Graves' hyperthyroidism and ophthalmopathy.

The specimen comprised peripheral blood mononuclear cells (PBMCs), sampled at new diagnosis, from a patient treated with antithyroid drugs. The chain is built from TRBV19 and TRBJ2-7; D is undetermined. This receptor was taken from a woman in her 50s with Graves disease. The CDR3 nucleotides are TGTGCCAGTAGTATCCCAGCCAATCCCTACGAGCAGTACTTC. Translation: CASSIPANPYEQYF.